This T cell receptor (beta chain) was observed in a study of T cells after somatic rescue of genetic block. Using immunoSEQ multiplex PCR, the repertoire was profiled, and TCRdb retains in-frame clones only, with some absent. The sample shows around 67,000 clones, more than 75% of them seen only once. This CDR3 region has 13 residues. V lost 8 bases to trimming and J lost 7 bases; unmatched junction nucleotides: 12. Germline lookup yields CDR1 GTSNPN and CDR2 SVGIG (reference sequence). The table lists this clone with a few counts. The rearrangement uses TRBV30 and TRBJ1-2; TRBD1 matches 8 bases. The sequenced sample was peripheral blood mononuclear cells (PBMCs). The TCR was taken from a man aged 25 to 40. The chain's CDR3 is CALNRDRPFGYTF. CDR3 coding DNA: TGTGCCCTAAATAGGGACAGGCCCTTTGGCTACACCTTC.